This T cell receptor beta chain originates from a study of blood T cell repertoires in COVID-19. The wider study: Collection of acute and convalescent COVID-19 samples took place in the United States, Italy and Spain.

Trimming took 3 bases from V and 1 from J, leaving 13 bases between them. The CDR3 loop spans 16 amino acids. Germline CDR1 and CDR2: SGHRS and YFSETQ. Here immunoSEQ multiplex PCR was the method, and the copy in TCRdb shows in-frame clones only, minus some. The data show about 190,000 clones, with 75% to 80% seen just once and roughly 28% held by the top ten. There are a few counts of this clone. The receptor's source is a woman in her seventies with acute or convalescent COVID-19. The chain carries TRBV5-1 and TRBJ2-2; D perhaps matches TRBD1 (6 bases). Sequencing input: peripheral blood. This CDR3 is CASSSTGTRNTGELFF. CDR3 DNA: TGCGCCAGCAGCTCAACCGGGACAAGGAACACCGGGGAGCTGTTTTTT. Full variable domain (remainder filled in from reference TRBV5-1 and TRBJ2-2): KAGVTQTPRYLIKTRGQQVTLSCSPISGHRSVSWYQQTPGQGLQFLFEYFSETQRNKGNFPGRFSGRQFSNSRSEMNVSTLELGDSALYLCASSSTGTRNTGELFFGEGSRLTVL.